This passage covers 25 T cell receptor beta chains from one sample sequenced in a study of blood T cell repertoires in COVID-19. Profiled with immunoSEQ multiplex PCR; TCRdb holds only in-frame clones, not every one. The data show fewer than 150,000 clones, about four fifths seen once. The sample was PBMCs or T cells enriched from blood (not recorded which). These receptors all stem from a man aged 25 to 45 who had recovered from COVID-19.

The V call is TRBV11-1, the J call TRBJ1-6, with D uncertain. The length of the CDR3 is 12 residues. V dropped 5 bases and J dropped 8 bases, with 7 bases sitting between them. Germline-derived CDR1 and CDR2 are SGHAT and FQDESV (reference sequence). The CDR3 DNA reads TGTGCCAGCAGCCGGGGAGATTCACCCCTCCACTTT. It codes for CASSRGDSPLHF.

The chain combines TRBV3-1 (or the pseudogene TRBV3-2) with TRBJ2-1, with D possibly matching TRBD2 (6 bases). Germline-derived CDR1 and CDR2 are LGHDT and YNNKEL (reference sequence). The CDR3 spans 15 residues. Trimming cost V 8 bases and J 4 bases, with 18 bases left between them. The CDR3 protein is CASGPWRAAYNEQFF. CDR3 bases: TGTGCCAGCGGTCCCTGGAGGGCAGCATACAATGAGCAGTTCTTC.

This clone was seen a few times. The chain carries TRBV19 and TRBJ1-5; TRBD1 matches 7 bases. Germline V lookup: CDR1 LNHDA, CDR2 SQIVND (reference sequence). This CDR3 region has 16 residues. J was trimmed by 4 bases and V by 3 bases; bases with no gene match: 9. The CDR3 sequence is CASSIREGAYNQPQHF. CDR3 DNA: TGTGCCAGTAGTATTCGGGAGGGGGCCTATAATCAGCCCCAGCATTTT.

This chain connects TRBV19 to TRBJ2-1, with D tentatively TRBD1 (6 bases). Germline CDR1 reads LNHDA; CDR2 reads SQIVND (reference sequence). Trimming left V 5 bases short and J 1 base short, with 12 bases between. There are 15 residues in the CDR3. CDR3 region: CASSYRDVSYNEQFF. CDR3 in DNA: TGTGCCAGTAGTTACAGGGACGTTTCCTACAATGAGCAGTTCTTC.

The chain carries TRBV10-1 and TRBJ2-7, with 9 bases matching TRBD1. Germline loops: CDR1 WNHNN, CDR2 SYGVQD (reference sequence). Unmatched junction bases numbered 17, after V lost 6 bases and J lost 2 bases. The CDR3 length is 18 residues. CDR3 nucleotides: TGCGCCAGCAGCTCCCGGGACAGGGCTAAATTTTCCACCTACGAGCAGTACGTC. Translation gives CASSSRDRAKFSTYEQYV.

The chain joins TRBV29-1 to TRBJ1-2; D is undetermined. The CDR3 extends over 11 amino acids. The V end was cut by 6 bases, the J end by 12 bases, with 17 bases between. Germline V gene sequence: CDR1 SQVTM, CDR2 ANQGSEA. Written as DNA, the CDR3 is TGCAGCGTGCACCAGGTCCGGGAGGACACCTTC. Its protein is CSVHQVREDTF. The full variable domain, rest sourced from reference TRBV29-1 and TRBJ1-2, is SAVISQKPSRDICQRGTSLTIQCQVDSQVTMMFWYRQQPGQSLTLIATANQGSEATYESGFVIDKFPISRPNLTFSTLTVSNMSPEDSSIYLCSVHQVREDTFGSGTRLTVV.

V and J are TRBV5-1 and TRBJ2-3; D is unresolved. The V end lost 4 bases, the J end lost 1 base, and 10 bases lay between the germline ends. The CDR3 extends over 14 amino acids. CDR1 and CDR2 from the germline V gene are SGHRS and YFSETQ. The CDR3 DNA sequence: TGCGCCAGCAGCAAGGCGGCCCGCACAGATACGCAGTATTTT. Its protein is CASSKAARTDTQYF. The variable domain in full, with the rest retrieved from reference TRBV5-1 and TRBJ2-3, is KAGVTQTPRYLIKTRGQQVTLSCSPISGHRSVSWYQQTPGQGLQFLFEYFSETQRNKGNFPGRFSGRQFSNSRSEMNVSTLELGDSALYLCASSKAARTDTQYFGPGTRLTVL.

The J gene is TRBJ1-1, the V gene TRBV12-3 or TRBV12-4, with TRBD1 as a possible D gene (5 bases). The V gene lost 6 bases and the J gene lost 3 bases, with 11 bases spanning the gap. The CDR3 length is 13 residues. The CDR3 DNA is TGTGCCAGCAGGCCGTCGGGGGACACTGAAGCTTTCTTT. Protein sequence: CASRPSGDTEAFF.

V gene TRBV5-6 combines with J gene TRBJ1-2; 8 bases fit TRBD1. The V and J ends lost 3 bases and 4 bases, in that order; junction bases with no gene match: 8. The CDR3 runs to 15 residues. CDR1 and CDR2 from the germline V gene are SGHDT and YYEEEE. CDR3 sequence: CASSSRTGSVYGYTF. DNA for the CDR3: TGTGCCAGCAGCTCACGGACAGGGTCTGTCTATGGCTACACCTTC.

V usage is TRBV5-4 and J usage is TRBJ1-2, with 12 bases identical to TRBD1. The CDR3 extends over 15 amino acids. V was clipped by 0 bases and J by 5 bases; unmatched bases: 2. Germline lookup yields CDR1 SGHNT and CDR2 YYREEE (reference sequence). The CDR3 protein is CASSLGDRGLYGYTF. The CDR3 nucleotides read TGTGCCAGCAGCTTGGGGGACAGGGGGCTTTATGGCTACACCTTC.

This clone was detected only a few times. The CDR3 protein is CSVDGDSMAFF. In DNA, the CDR3 is TGCAGCGTTGACGGGGATAGTATGGCTTTCTTT. This chain connects TRBV29-1 to TRBJ1-1; D gene ambiguous. There are 11 residues in the CDR3. Trimming took 3 bases from V and 11 from J, leaving 13 bases between them. CDR1 SQVTM and CDR2 ANQGSEA come from the germline V gene.

This clone has more than one count but fewer than ten. The junction departs from the called germline gene at one end, perhaps through a read error. The V gene is TRBV29-1, the J gene TRBJ1-1; D is uncertain. The CDR3 runs 12 residues. The germline gives CDR1 SQVTM, CDR2 ANQGSEA. The chain's CDR3 is CSVEAAGTEAFF. The DNA for the CDR3 is TGCAGCGTGGAAGCGGCGGGAACTGAAGCTTTCTTT.

The chain couples TRBV7-9 to TRBJ1-1, with 10 nucleotides matching TRBD1. After removal of 5 bases from V and 4 bases from J, the junction contained 7 bases not matched to a gene. The CDR3 consists of 15 residues. Germline CDR1 is SEHNR and CDR2 is FQNEAQ (reference sequence). For the CDR3, the DNA is TGTGCCAGCAGCGCCCCGGGACAGGGGCTCACTGAAGCTTTCTTT. This translates into CASSAPGQGLTEAFF.

The chain combines TRBV6-2 or TRBV6-3 with TRBJ2-7; D is ambiguous. Trimming took 5 bases from V and 1 from J, leaving 6 bases between them. This CDR3 is built from 12 residues. The germline V gene encodes CDR1 MNHEY and CDR2 SVGEGT. The CDR3 region has the DNA TGTGCCAGCAGTCGCCGGTCCTACGAGCAGTACGTC. It yields the protein CASSRRSYEQYV.

This clone turned up a few times. The gene calls are TRBV3-1 (or the pseudogene TRBV3-2) and TRBJ2-2; no clear D. Germline V gene data show CDR1 as LGHDT and CDR2 as YNNKEL (reference sequence). Trimming took off 0 bases at V and 7 bases at J, with 9 bases between the two ends. This CDR3 spans 14 amino acids. This CDR3 is CASSQDYLVGELFF. The CDR3 bases are TGTGCCAGCAGCCAAGATTATCTAGTCGGGGAGCTGTTTTTT.

This chain connects TRBV19 to TRBJ2-1; 12 nucleotides agree with TRBD2. The CDR3 runs 16 residues. With V trimmed by 3 bases and J by 6 bases, 6 bases remained unmatched. From germline, CDR1 is LNHDA and CDR2 SQIVND (reference sequence). The CDR3, as DNA: TGTGCCAGTAGTATCCTCCTAGCGGGAGGGCGCAATGAGCAGTTCTTC. Its protein is CASSILLAGGRNEQFF.

The chain combines TRBV27 with TRBJ2-7, with 7 bases that match TRBD1. V was clipped by 2 bases and J by 0 bases; unmatched bases: 4. This CDR3 is 15 amino acids long. The germline gives CDR1 MNHEY, CDR2 SMNVEV (reference sequence). CDR3 nucleotides: TGTGCCAGCAGTTTAAAACAGGGGCCCTCCTACGAGCAGTACTTC. Encoded protein: CASSLKQGPSYEQYF.

The CDR3 reads CASSRDGGGYTF. CDR3 DNA: TGTGCCAGCAGTCGGGACGGAGGGGGCTACACCTTC. The gene calls are TRBV6-6 and TRBJ1-2; D is perhaps TRBD1 (5 bases). V was clipped by 5 bases and J by 8 bases, with 12 bases between them. Per the germline V gene, CDR1 is MNHNY and CDR2 is SVGAGI (reference sequence). The CDR3 totals 12 residues.

In this sample, this clone turned up many times. V gene TRBV6-5 combines with J gene TRBJ2-3; 10 nucleotides match TRBD1. Trimming removed 11 bases from V and 4 bases from J; junction bases left unmatched: 9. CDR1 is MNHEY, CDR2 SVGAGI, per germline. This CDR3 contains 14 residues. The CDR3 protein is CAAGGTGESDTQYF. The CDR3 DNA reads as TGTGCCGCAGGTGGGACAGGGGAGTCAGATACGCAGTATTTT.

J is TRBJ1-5 and V is TRBV5-4, with TRBD1 as a possible D gene (6 bases). The length of the CDR3 is 15 residues. Germline lookup yields CDR1 SGHNT and CDR2 YYREEE (reference sequence). Trimming removed 3 bases at V and 1 base at J, with 11 bases between. Here the CDR3 reads CASSSWTASNQPQHF. CDR3 in DNA: TGTGCCAGCAGCTCGTGGACAGCAAGCAATCAGCCCCAGCATTTT. Full variable domain (outside the CDR3, taken from reference TRBV5-4 and TRBJ1-5): ETGVTQSPTHLIKTRGQQVTLRCSSQSGHNTVSWYQQALGQGPQFIFQYYREEENGRGNFPPRFSGLQFPNYSSELNVNALELDDSALYLCASSSWTASNQPQHFGDGTRLSIL.

The chain carries TRBV19 and TRBJ2-5, with 8 bases lining up with TRBD1. Germline V CDR1 and CDR2: LNHDA, SQIVND (reference sequence). This CDR3 region has 14 residues. Trimming took 6 bases from V and 2 from J; bases not matched to a gene: 5. CDR3 protein: CASSLQGVQETQYF. The CDR3 bases are TGTGCCAGTAGCCTACAGGGGGTACAAGAGACCCAGTACTTC.

The chain joins TRBV15 to TRBJ1-5; a possible D gene is TRBD1 (6 bases). The CDR3 is 15 amino acids. Trimming left V 1 base short and J 7 bases short, with 14 bases between. CDR1 and CDR2 from the germline V gene are LNHNV and YYDKDF (reference sequence). The CDR3 region is CATSRGTDGVQPQHF. CDR3 sequence (DNA): TGTGCCACCAGCAGAGGGACAGACGGAGTCCAGCCCCAGCATTTT.

CDR3 protein: CASSSGQGGTSPLHF. CDR3 in DNA: TGTGCCAGCAGCTCGGGACAGGGGGGGACTTCACCCCTCCACTTT. The chain couples TRBV13 to TRBJ1-6; 11 bases fit TRBD1. The CDR3 runs to 15 residues. CDR1 and CDR2 from the germline V gene are PRHDT and FYEKMQ (reference sequence). V shed 4 bases and J 9 bases; nucleotides not matched to a gene: 5. The whole variable domain, remainder taken from reference TRBV13 and TRBJ1-6, is AAGVIQSPRHLIKEKRETATLKCYPIPRHDTVYWYQQGPGQDPQFLISFYEKMQSDKGSIPDRFSAQQFSDYHSELNMSSLELGDSALYFCASSSGQGGTSPLHFGNGTRLTVT.

This chain links TRBV28 with TRBJ1-1; the D gene is possibly TRBD1 (5 bases). CDR1 is MDHEN, CDR2 SYDVKM, per germline. V was clipped by 3 bases and J by 5 bases, with 19 bases between them. The CDR3 totals 16 residues. This CDR3 reads CASSFRPGSGATEAFF. In DNA, the CDR3 is TGTGCCAGCAGTTTTAGGCCAGGGTCGGGTGCGACTGAAGCTTTCTTT.

The rearrangement links TRBV5-6 to TRBJ2-2, with D uncertain. Trimming cost V 0 bases and J 1 base, with 7 bases left between them. The CDR3 covers 15 residues. CDR1 and CDR2 from the germline V gene are SGHDT and YYEEEE. The CDR3, as DNA: TGTGCCAGCAGCTTGGGCCAGGTGAACACCGGGGAGCTGTTTTTT. Protein sequence: CASSLGQVNTGELFF.